This T cell receptor beta chain emerged from a study of blood T cell repertoires in COVID-19. At the level of the study: Acute-phase and convalescent COVID-19 samples originated in the United States, Italy and Spain.

The V gene's germline CDR1 is SGHKS and CDR2 YYEKEE (reference sequence). There are 16 residues in the CDR3. With 4 bases clipped from V and 4 bases from J, the junction kept 9 bases outside the gene matches. This clone has just a few counts. Generated by immunoSEQ multiplex PCR, the TCRdb table keeps only in-frame clones and is missing some. The sample records about 180,000 clones, 90% being singletons. The sample taken for sequencing was peripheral blood. This clonotype was obtained from a man aged 45-65 years with acute or convalescent COVID-19. V is TRBV5-5 and J is TRBJ1-5; 9 nucleotides agree with TRBD1. Here the CDR3 DNA reads TGTGCCAGCAGCCCGGGACAGGGAAGGAGGAATCAGCCCCAGCATTTT. Its protein is CASSPGQGRRNQPQHF.